This TCR beta chain was captured in a study of Ad26.COV2.S vaccination and SARS-CoV-2 variants. Study-level background: The COV1001 Ad26.COV2.S trial arm included the donor.

As for treatment: 15 to 20 received Ad26.COV2.S at low or high dose, single or two shots; about 5 received placebo; per-sample allocation not given. All samples were drawn on day 63, counting from the first vaccine or placebo injection. Recruitment in Boston yielded a donor of adult age, 18-55 years. This table comes from immunoSEQ multiplex PCR, and its TCRdb copy is limited to in-frame clones, with some not included. The table has about 400,000 clones, 89% seen once. The CDR3 is made up of 13 amino acids. Germline-derived CDR1 and CDR2 are ENHRY and SYGVKD. V lost 5 bases to trimming and J lost 4 bases, with 9 bases between them.

This sample comprised peripheral blood, obtained in a trial of Ad26.COV2.S vaccine versus placebo. The chain recombines TRBV10-3 with TRBJ1-3, with D hard to call. The TCR sequence derives from a person between 18 and 65 years old who received the Ad26.COV2.S COVID-19 vaccine or a placebo. The CDR3 nucleotides are TGTGCCATCAGTCCCCCCACGGGAAACACCATATATTTT. It yields the protein CAISPPTGNTIYF.